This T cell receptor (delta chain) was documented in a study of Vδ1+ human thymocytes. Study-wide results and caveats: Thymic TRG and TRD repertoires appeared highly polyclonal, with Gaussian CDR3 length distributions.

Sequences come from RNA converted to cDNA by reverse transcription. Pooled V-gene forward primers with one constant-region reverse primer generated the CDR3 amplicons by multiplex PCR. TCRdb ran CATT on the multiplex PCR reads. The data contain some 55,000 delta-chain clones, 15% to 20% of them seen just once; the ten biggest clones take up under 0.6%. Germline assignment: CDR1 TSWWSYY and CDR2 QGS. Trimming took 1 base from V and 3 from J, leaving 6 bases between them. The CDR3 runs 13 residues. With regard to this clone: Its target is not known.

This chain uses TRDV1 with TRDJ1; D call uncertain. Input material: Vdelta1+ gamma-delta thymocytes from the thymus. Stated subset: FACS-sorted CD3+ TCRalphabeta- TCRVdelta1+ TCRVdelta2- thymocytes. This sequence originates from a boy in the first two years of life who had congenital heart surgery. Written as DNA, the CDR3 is TGTGCTCTTGGGGAACAAGGTGCCGATAAACTCATCTTT. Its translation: CALGEQGADKLIF.